Shown below are 3 T cell receptor beta chains from a single sample sequenced in a study of Ad26.COV2.S vaccination and SARS-CoV-2 variants (dated by TCRdb to the early 2020s). The treatment or condition label on this specimen signifies: roughly 18 received Ad26.COV2.S at low or high dose, single or two shots; roughly five received placebo; per-sample allocation not given. For vaccine and placebo recipients, repertoires were sequenced using samples collected on day 63 after the first injection. The library came from the immunoSEQ multiplex PCR assay. TCRdb provides this immuneACCESS table in a form limited to in-frame rearrangements. Some clones are lacking; in checked studies, under half of them reflect an unresolved V gene, and why the rest are absent is not known. The sample data list more than 400,000 clones, and about 90% of these were observed just once. The ten biggest clones cover under 2% of the sample.

The starting material was peripheral blood, obtained in a trial of Ad26.COV2.S vaccine versus placebo. Source of these receptors: a person aged 18-60 years who received the Ad26.COV2.S COVID-19 vaccine or a placebo.

The V and J genes are TRBV3-1 (or the pseudogene TRBV3-2) and TRBJ2-7; D is perhaps TRBD1 (6 bases). Trimming shortened V by 1 base and J by 2 bases, and 6 bases separated the two germline ends. Looked up from germline, CDR1 is LGHDT and CDR2 is YNNKEL (reference sequence). This CDR3 spans 13 amino acids. The CDR3 reads CASSQGQAYEQYF. The DNA for the CDR3 is TGTGCCAGCAGCCAAGGACAGGCCTACGAGCAGTACTTC.

The table lists this clone with a count of one. The genes are TRBV3-1 (or the pseudogene TRBV3-2) and TRBJ1-5; maybe TRBD1 (5 bases). Germline CDR1 reads LGHDT; CDR2 reads YNNKEL (reference sequence). The V gene lost 2 bases and the J gene lost 1 base, with 12 bases spanning the gap. The CDR3 is made up of 16 amino acids. As DNA, the CDR3 is TGTGCCAGCAGCCAAAGCAAGGGGCCGAGCAATCAGCCCCAGCATTTT. Amino acids: CASSQSKGPSNQPQHF.

The gene calls are TRBV4-3 and TRBJ1-4; D call uncertain. Germline CDR1 reads LGHNA; CDR2 reads YSLEER. Trimming left V 0 bases short and J 1 base short, with 12 bases between. The CDR3 extends over 17 amino acids. CDR3 sequence: CASSQDLFTVTNEKLFF. The DNA of the CDR3 is TGCGCCAGCAGCCAAGATCTTTTTACGGTAACTAATGAAAAACTGTTTTTT.